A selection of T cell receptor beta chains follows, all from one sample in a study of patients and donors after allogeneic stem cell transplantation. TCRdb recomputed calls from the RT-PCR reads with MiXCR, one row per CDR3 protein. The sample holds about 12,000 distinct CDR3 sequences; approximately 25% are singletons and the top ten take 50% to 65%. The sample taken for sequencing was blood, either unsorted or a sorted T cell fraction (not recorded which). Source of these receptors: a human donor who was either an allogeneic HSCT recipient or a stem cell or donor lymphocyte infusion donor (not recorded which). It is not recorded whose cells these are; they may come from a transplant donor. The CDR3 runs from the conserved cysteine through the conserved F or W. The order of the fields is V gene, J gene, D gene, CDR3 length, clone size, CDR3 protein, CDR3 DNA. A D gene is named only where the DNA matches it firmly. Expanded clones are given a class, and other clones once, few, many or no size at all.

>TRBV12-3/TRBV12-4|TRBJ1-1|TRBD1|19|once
CASSWGQGVQGKQDTEAFF
TGTGCCAGCAGTTGGGGGCAGGGGGTCCAGGGGAAACAGGACACTGAAGCTTTCTTT
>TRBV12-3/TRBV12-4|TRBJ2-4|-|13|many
CASSPGKGGIQYF
TGTGCCAGCAGCCCTGGGAAGGGCGGCATTCAGTACTTC
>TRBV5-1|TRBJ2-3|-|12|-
CASSLDVGEQYF
TGCGCCAGCAGCTTGGACGTGGGAGAGCAGTATTTT
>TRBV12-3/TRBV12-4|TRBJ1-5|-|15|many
CASSYHPSLGQPQHF
TGTGCCAGCAGTTACCACCCCTCTTTGGGTCAGCCCCAGCATTTT
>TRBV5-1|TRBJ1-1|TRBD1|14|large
CASSSGQGNTEAFF
TGCGCCAGCAGCTCCGGACAGGGCAACACTGAAGCTTTCTTT
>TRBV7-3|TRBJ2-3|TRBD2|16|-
CASSPGLAGGGNTQYF
TGTGCCAGCAGCCCGGGACTAGCGGGAGGTGGAAATACGCAGTATTTT
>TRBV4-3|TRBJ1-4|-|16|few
CASSQGTRATNEKLFF
TGCGCCAGCAGCCAAGGAACGAGGGCAACTAATGAAAAACTGTTTTTT
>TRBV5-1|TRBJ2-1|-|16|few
CASSPRTFYSYNEQFF
TGCGCCAGCAGCCCCCGGACTTTCTACTCCTACAATGAGCAGTTCTTC
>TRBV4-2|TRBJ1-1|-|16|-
CASSQEPGSPYTEAFF
TGTGCCAGCAGCCAAGAACCAGGGTCCCCTTACACTGAAGCTTTCTTT
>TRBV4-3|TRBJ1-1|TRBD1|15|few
CASSQARGLSTEAFF
TGCGCCAGCAGCCAAGCGAGGGGGCTAAGCACTGAAGCTTTCTTT
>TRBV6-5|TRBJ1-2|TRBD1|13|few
CASRRGQGHGYTF
TGTGCCAGCAGACGGGGACAGGGTCACGGCTACACCTTC
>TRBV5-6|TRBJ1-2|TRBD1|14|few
CASSLGQGDYGYTF
TGTGCCAGCAGCCTGGGACAGGGAGACTATGGCTACACCTTC
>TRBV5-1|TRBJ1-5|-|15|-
CASAPGGASNQPQHF
TGCGCCAGCGCCCCCGGGGGGGCTAGCAATCAGCCCCAGCATTTT
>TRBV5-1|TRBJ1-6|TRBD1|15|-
CASSLRGQGGSPLHF
TGCGCCAGCAGCTTGAGGGGACAGGGGGGTTCACCCCTCCACTTT
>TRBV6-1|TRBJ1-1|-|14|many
CASSDGWSGTEAFF
TGTGCCAGCAGTGACGGCTGGTCCGGCACTGAAGCTTTCTTT
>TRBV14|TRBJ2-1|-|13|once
CASSQEYATPQFF
TGTGCCAGCAGCCAAGAATACGCGACCCCGCAGTTCTTC
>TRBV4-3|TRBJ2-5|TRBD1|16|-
CASSPGGQGVEETQYF
TGCGCCAGCAGCCCTGGGGGACAGGGGGTAGAAGAGACCCAGTACTTC
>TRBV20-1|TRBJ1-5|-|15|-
CSANPPLGDNQPQHF
TGCAGTGCTAACCCGCCTCTGGGAGACAATCAGCCCCAGCATTTT
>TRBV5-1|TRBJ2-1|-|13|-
CASSSPIYNEQFF
TGCGCCAGCAGCTCCCCGATCTACAATGAGCAGTTCTTC
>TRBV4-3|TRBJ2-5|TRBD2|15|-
CASSRTSGKGETQYF
TGCGCCAGCAGCCGAACTAGCGGGAAAGGAGAGACCCAGTACTTC
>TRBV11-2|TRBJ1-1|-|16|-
CASSLPDSPLGTEAFF
TGTGCCAGCAGCCTCCCGGACAGTCCACTTGGGACTGAAGCTTTCTTT
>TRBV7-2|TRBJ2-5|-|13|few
CASSLGNAETQYF
TGTGCCAGCAGCTTAGGGAATGCGGAGACCCAGTACTTC
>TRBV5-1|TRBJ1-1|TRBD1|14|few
CASSPGQPLNEAFF
TGCGCCAGCAGCCCGGGACAGCCTCTTAATGAAGCTTTCTTT
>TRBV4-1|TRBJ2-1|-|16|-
CASSQSSIGPLQGQFF
TGCGCCAGCAGCCAATCCTCAATAGGACCTCTACAGGGGCAGTTCTTC
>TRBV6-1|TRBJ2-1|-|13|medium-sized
CASSERKNNEQFF
TGTGCCAGCAGTGAGCGGAAGAACAATGAGCAGTTCTTC
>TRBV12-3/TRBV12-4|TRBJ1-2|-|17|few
CASSFLARGVQDRGYTF
TGTGCCAGCAGTTTTCTGGCGAGGGGCGTACAAGATAGAGGCTACACCTTC
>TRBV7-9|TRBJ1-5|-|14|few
CASSLEGLRQPQHF
TGTGCCAGCAGCTTAGAAGGGCTCAGGCAGCCCCAGCATTTT
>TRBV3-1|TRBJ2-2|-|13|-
CASSHLITGELFF
TGTGCCAGCAGCCATTTAATCACCGGGGAGCTGTTTTTT
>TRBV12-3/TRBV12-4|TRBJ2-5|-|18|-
CASSFRTGVAGVQETQYF
TGTGCCAGCAGTTTTAGGACAGGGGTAGCGGGGGTCCAAGAGACCCAGTACTTC
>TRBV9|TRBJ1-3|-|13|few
CASSVNPGDTIYF
TGTGCCAGCAGCGTTAACCCGGGGGACACCATATATTTT
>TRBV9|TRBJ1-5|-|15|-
CASSTGTNSNQPQHF
TGTGCCAGCAGCACTGGGACGAACAGCAATCAGCCCCAGCATTTT
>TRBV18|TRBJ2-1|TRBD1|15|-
CASSQQDRAVNEQFF
TGTGCCAGCTCACAACAGGACAGGGCGGTTAATGAGCAGTTCTTC
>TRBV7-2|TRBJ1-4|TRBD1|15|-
CASSVTRGRSEKLFF
TGTGCCAGCAGCGTCACAAGGGGGCGCAGTGAAAAACTGTTTTTT
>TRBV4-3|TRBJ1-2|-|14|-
CASSQTGPNYGYTF
TGCGCCAGCAGCCAAACAGGTCCCAACTATGGCTACACCTTC
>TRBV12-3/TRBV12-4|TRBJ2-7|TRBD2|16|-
CASSPPLAGGPGEQYF
TGTGCCAGCAGCCCCCCACTAGCGGGAGGGCCGGGCGAGCAGTACTTC
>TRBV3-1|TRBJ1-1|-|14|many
CASSPGSLNTEAFF
TGTGCCAGCAGCCCGGGGAGTCTGAACACTGAAGCTTTCTTT